These 11 T cell receptor beta chains came from one sample sequenced in a study of vaccination and CD4 T cells after COVID-19. Specified time point: late sampling 161 to 241 days after vaccination in a few convalescent patients. Treatment noted: roughly nine-day PBMC culture with coronavirus spike peptide pools or control peptides (ViraFEST assay). Antigens of these TCRs are unknown. The Oncomine TCR Beta short-read assay was what sequenced the DNA obtained from cultured CD4+ T cells. TCRdb reprocessed the PCR reads with MiXCR, giving one entry per CDR3 protein. Among 20,000 to 25,000 distinct CDR3 sequences listed, roughly 33% were seen once. Sequenced here: CD4+ T cells from blood, cultured in vitro, sampled about 7 months after SARS-CoV-2 vaccination. The receptors derive from a human donor who had recovered from COVID-19.

This rearrangement joins TRBV20-1 to TRBJ2-7; either TRBD1 or TRBD2 may fit D (5 bases each). The CDR3 has 15 amino acids. V was shortened by 1 base and J by 2 bases, with 15 bases between the two germline ends. The germline CDR1 and CDR2 sequences are DFQATT and SNEGSKA (reference sequence). Written as DNA, the CDR3 is TGCAGTGCTAGAGTACCGGGGCGGAATGCCTACGAGCAGTACTTC. Translation gives CSARVPGRNAYEQYF.

DNA for the CDR3: TGTGCCACCAGCAGAGATCTAGGGTCCCAACAGTACTTC. It translates to CATSRDLGSQQYF. This chain joins TRBV15 and TRBJ2-7, with D hard to call. Germline V gives CDR1 LNHNV, CDR2 YYDKDF (reference sequence). Trimming left V 0 bases short and J 10 bases short, with 13 bases between. This CDR3 contains 13 residues.

In this sample, this clonotype turned up a few times. The chain has TRBV7-8 and TRBJ2-1; no clear D. The CDR3 consists of 15 residues. Trimming took 4 bases from V and 1 from J, leaving 11 bases between them. Looked up from germline, CDR1 is SGHVS and CDR2 is FQNEAQ. This chain's CDR3 is CASSSIESSYNEQFF. The CDR3 DNA sequence: TGTGCCAGCAGCTCTATCGAGAGTTCCTACAATGAGCAGTTCTTC.

The rearrangement joins TRBV4-1 to TRBJ1-2; the match to TRBD1 covers 7 bases. In germline, CDR1 is MGHRA, CDR2 YSYEKL. This CDR3 is built from 14 residues. Trimming took 0 bases from V and 5 from J; bases not matched to a gene: 3. The CDR3 sequence is CASSQDTGAYGYTF. CDR3 DNA sequence: TGCGCCAGCAGCCAAGATACAGGGGCGTATGGCTACACCTTC.

The V gene is TRBV19, the J gene TRBJ1-1; D is perhaps TRBD1 (5 bases). Looked up from germline, CDR1 is LNHDA and CDR2 is SQIVND (reference sequence). Trimming removed 3 bases from V and 11 bases from J, with 16 bases in between. There are 13 residues in the CDR3. CDR3 coding DNA: TGTGCCAGTAGTATGGACAAAATAGGCTCGGCTTTCTTT. Translated, it gives CASSMDKIGSAFF.

This clonotype has just a few counts. This chain uses TRBV7-2 with TRBJ2-2; D gene uncertain. This CDR3 contains 14 residues. Trimming left V 3 bases short and J 1 base short, with 6 bases between. The germline gives CDR1 SGHTA, CDR2 FQGNSA. The DNA for the CDR3 is TGTGCCAGCAGCTTTGCCGGGAACACCGGGGAGCTGTTTTTT. It specifies CASSFAGNTGELFF.

V gene TRBV5-6 combines with J gene TRBJ2-7, with D hard to call. Trimming left V 0 bases short and J 1 base short, with 8 bases between. The CDR3 has 14 amino acids. Germline V gene data show CDR1 as SGHDT and CDR2 as YYEEEE. In DNA form, the CDR3 reads TGTGCCAGCAGCTTGGGTTTCGGATCCTACGAGCAGTACTTC. This encodes CASSLGFGSYEQYF.

There are a few counts of this clonotype. This chain connects TRBV6-1 to TRBJ2-7; D gene unclear. The CDR3 is 10 residues long. CDR1 MNHNS and CDR2 SASEGT come from the germline V gene. The ends were cut back, 9 bases at V and 7 bases at J, with 10 bases in the middle. The DNA of the CDR3 is TGTGCCAGGAGGCGCTGGGAGCAGTACTTC. As protein: CARRRWEQYF.

This clonotype was found a few times. This chain links TRBV7-2 with TRBJ2-5; 7 bases map to TRBD2. The CDR3 is 16 residues long. V lost 1 base, J lost 5 bases, and 10 bases stayed unmatched. Germline V CDR1 and CDR2: SGHTA, FQGNSA. The CDR3 DNA follows: TGTGCCAGCAGCTTAGTCTCGACTAGCCCATGGGAGACCCAGTACTTC. As protein: CASSLVSTSPWETQYF.

This chain joins TRBV4-2 and TRBJ2-7; 7 bases are shared with TRBD1. Germline V gene sequence: CDR1 LGHNA, CDR2 YNFKEQ. J gave up 7 bases and V 1 base, and 13 bases lay outside the gene matches. There are 16 residues in the CDR3. This CDR3 is CASSQGPGQSTWEQYF. CDR3 coding DNA: TGTGCCAGCAGCCAAGGCCCGGGACAGAGTACGTGGGAGCAGTACTTC.

V is TRBV28 and J is TRBJ1-6, with a tentative D call TRBD1 (6 bases). This CDR3 contains 14 residues. Germline CDR1 reads MDHEN; CDR2 reads SYDVKM. With 6 bases removed from V and 6 bases from J, the gap between germline ends came to 12 bases. This chain's CDR3 is CASRRTGFNSPLHF. The CDR3 nucleotides read TGTGCCAGCAGAAGAACAGGGTTTAATTCACCCCTCCACTTT.